These 23 T cell receptor beta chains came from one sample sequenced in a study of blood T cell repertoires in COVID-19. Only in-frame clones appear in the TCRdb table, and some are missing; sequencing was by immunoSEQ multiplex PCR. Found here are around 200,000 clones, 65% to 90% of them singletons; the top ten hold about 4%. What was sequenced was PBMCs or T cells enriched from blood (not recorded which). The receptors originated from a woman aged 25 to 39 who had been exposed to COVID-19.

V gene TRBV19 combines with J gene TRBJ2-7, with 10 bases matching TRBD1. V shed 3 bases and J 3 bases; nucleotides not matched to a gene: 8. Germline CDR1 LNHDA, CDR2 SQIVND (reference sequence). This CDR3 spans 16 amino acids. CDR3 residues: CASSMSGTGVFYEQYF. The CDR3 DNA sequence: TGTGCCAGTAGTATGAGCGGGACAGGGGTCTTCTACGAGCAGTACTTC.

This chain links TRBV19 with TRBJ1-2, with D possibly TRBD1 on 5 matching bases. In germline, CDR1 is LNHDA, CDR2 SQIVND (reference sequence). The V gene lost 6 bases and the J gene lost 2 bases, with 22 bases spanning the gap. The CDR3 is 17 amino acids. In nucleotides, the CDR3 is TGTGCCAGTAGAAAGGCTTTCCTCAAGGGGCTGAACTATGGCTACACCTTC. Protein: CASRKAFLKGLNYGYTF. The full variable domain, with the rest looked up from reference TRBV19 and TRBJ1-2, is DGGITQSPKYLFRKEGQNVTLSCEQNLNHDAMYWYRQDPGQGLRLIYYSQIVNDFQKGDIAEGYSVSREKKESFPLTVTSAQKNPTAFYLCASRKAFLKGLNYGYTFGSGTRLTVV.

With regard to this clone: The identical CDR3 is also encoded by other nucleotide sequences in the sample. V is TRBV11-2 and J is TRBJ2-7; 10 nucleotides align to TRBD1. The CDR3 runs to 13 residues. Germline assignment: CDR1 SGHAT and CDR2 FQNNGV. V was pared by 4 bases and J by 4 bases, with 1 base of the junction left unmatched. In DNA, the CDR3 is TGTGCCAGCAGCTCGGGACAGGGGTACGAGCAGTACTTC. Amino acid sequence: CASSSGQGYEQYF.

This chain uses TRBV12-5 with TRBJ2-5; 10 nucleotides align to TRBD2. Germline V gene sequence: CDR1 LGHNT, CDR2 FRNRAP. The J segment lost 5 bases and the V segment lost 4 bases, leaving 25 bases of the junction unmatched. The CDR3 loop spans 21 amino acids. Written as DNA, the CDR3 is TGTGCTAGTGGTTCCCCCCGGACAGGAGAGGGAACTAGCGGGGTGGAGGAGACCCAGTACTTC. Translating gives CASGSPRTGEGTSGVEETQYF.

The rearrangement uses TRBV5-1 and TRBJ2-1; 8 nucleotides align to TRBD2. This CDR3 comprises 15 residues. Trimming at V came to 2 bases and at J to 5 bases, leaving 6 bases not matched to a gene. In germline, CDR1 is SGHRS, CDR2 YFSETQ. The CDR3 sequence: CASSFLGGANNEQFF. In nucleotides, the CDR3 is TGCGCCAGCAGCTTCCTCGGGGGGGCCAACAATGAGCAGTTCTTC.

About this clone itself: Distinct nucleotide sequences in the sample also encode this CDR3. The gene calls are TRBV5-1 and TRBJ2-3; the match to TRBD1 covers 11 bases. Germline CDR1 SGHRS, CDR2 YFSETQ. The CDR3 extends over 15 amino acids. The junction had 5 bases not matched to a gene; V was cut back by 4 bases and J by 4 bases. The CDR3 is CASSPGQGGADTQYF. CDR3 sequence (DNA): TGCGCCAGCAGCCCGGGACAGGGGGGGGCAGATACGCAGTATTTT.

The V call is TRBV24-1, the J call TRBJ1-5; D uncertain. Germline V gene data show CDR1 as KGHDR and CDR2 as SFDVKD. V gave up 5 bases and J gave up 2 bases, with 12 bases separating them. CDR3 size: 15 residues. The CDR3 loop reads CATSAASGGNQPQHF. Here the CDR3 DNA reads TGTGCCACCAGTGCGGCCAGCGGGGGCAATCAGCCCCAGCATTTT.

This clone is a singleton in its sample. J is TRBJ2-7 and V is TRBV3-1 (or the pseudogene TRBV3-2); TRBD1 is a possible D gene (6 bases). Trimming pared 4 bases from V and 3 bases from J, leaving 13 bases between. Germline V gene sequence: CDR1 LGHDT, CDR2 YNNKEL (reference sequence). The CDR3 runs 14 residues. In DNA form, the CDR3 reads TGTGCCAGCAGCCGATGGACAGAGCACTACGAGCAGTACTTC. Translating it yields CASSRWTEHYEQYF.

The chain links TRBV5-4 to TRBJ1-1; TRBD1 might be the D (6 bases). The CDR3 loop spans 15 amino acids. Trimming removed 3 bases at V and 4 bases at J, with 16 bases between. Looked up from germline, CDR1 is SGHNT and CDR2 is YYREEE (reference sequence). CDR3 sequence reads: CASSSPGGLGTEAFF. The CDR3 nucleotides read TGTGCCAGCAGCTCCCCGGGGGGGCTGGGCACTGAAGCTTTCTTT.

As regards this clone: The sample contains more than one DNA sequence encoding this CDR3. J is TRBJ1-1 and V is TRBV29-1; 11 bases are shared with TRBD1. Trimming cost V 1 base and J 3 bases; bases outside gene matches: 1. The germline gives CDR1 SQVTM, CDR2 ANQGSEA. The CDR3 totals 14 residues. The CDR3: CSVEGDRGDTEAFF. The DNA for the CDR3 is TGCAGCGTTGAAGGGGACAGGGGGGACACTGAAGCTTTCTTT.

This clone has only one observation. V gene TRBV10-2 combines with J gene TRBJ2-1, with 9 positions matching TRBD1. Germline V lookup: CDR1 WSHSY, CDR2 SAAADI. The CDR3 has 17 residues. J was trimmed by 0 bases and V by 6 bases; bases with no gene match: 9. CDR3 region: CASSPGQGISSYNEQFF. The CDR3 coding sequence is TGCGCCAGCAGCCCGGGACAGGGAATTAGCTCCTACAATGAGCAGTTCTTC.

CDR3 region: CASSILNTEAFF. The CDR3 region has the DNA TGTGCCAGCAGTATCTTGAACACTGAAGCTTTCTTT. This chain uses TRBV2 with TRBJ1-1; D ambiguous. The germline V and J ends were trimmed by 5 bases and 0 bases, with 4 bases remaining between them. Germline V CDR1 and CDR2: SNHLY, FYNNEI. The CDR3 extends over 12 amino acids. The full variable domain, with the rest looked up from reference TRBV2 and TRBJ1-1, is EPEVTQTPSHQVTQMGQEVILRCVPISNHLYFYWYRQILGQKVEFLVSFYNNEISEKSEIFDDQFSVERPDGSNFTLKIRSTKLEDSAMYFCASSILNTEAFFGQGTRLTVV.

The rearrangement links TRBV19 to TRBJ2-7, with D possibly TRBD2 on 6 matching bases. With 1 base removed from V and 2 bases from J, the gap between germline ends came to 18 bases. Germline CDR1 LNHDA, CDR2 SQIVND (reference sequence). The CDR3 length is 17 residues. CDR3 sequence (DNA): TGTGCCAGTAGTATAGGGGACGAGGGAGGCATTACCTACGAGCAGTACTTC. The encoded protein is CASSIGDEGGITYEQYF.

The genes are TRBV27 and TRBJ2-7; tentative D call: TRBD1 (6 bases). The V end lost 6 bases, the J end lost 3 bases, and 9 bases lay between the germline ends. There are 12 residues in the CDR3. Germline values: CDR1 MNHEY, CDR2 SMNVEV (reference sequence). The CDR3: CASRSDSYEQYF. CDR3 nucleotide sequence: TGTGCCAGCAGGTCGGACAGCTACGAGCAGTACTTC.

The CDR3 region is CASSENLRDTQYF. CDR3 DNA: TGTGCCAGCAGTGAAAATCTTCGAGATACGCAGTATTTT. J is TRBJ2-3 and V is TRBV6-1; D unresolved. Germline CDR1 and CDR2: MNHNS and SASEGT. Trimming took off 2 bases at V and 5 bases at J, with 8 bases between the two ends. The CDR3 contains 13 residues.

The chain has TRBV7-2 and TRBJ1-2; a weak D match, TRBD1 (6 bases). Germline V CDR1 and CDR2: SGHTA, FQGNSA. The CDR3 totals 13 residues. Trimming took off 6 bases at V and 8 bases at J, with 16 bases between the two ends. This CDR3 reads CASSTPGARGYTF. For the CDR3, the DNA is TGTGCCAGCAGTACACCAGGGGCCCGGGGCTACACCTTC. The whole variable domain, remainder taken from reference TRBV7-2 and TRBJ1-2, is GAGVSQSPSNKVTEKGKDVELRCDPISGHTALYWYRQSLGQGLEFLIYFQGNSAPDKSGLPSDRFSAERTGGSVSTLTIQRTQQEDSAVYLCASSTPGARGYTFGSGTRLTVV.

This chain links TRBV5-5 with TRBJ2-3; 8 nucleotides match TRBD2. V shed 3 bases and J 10 bases; nucleotides not matched to a gene: 13. The CDR3 covers 15 residues. From germline, CDR1 is SGHKS and CDR2 YYEKEE (reference sequence). CDR3 sequence: CASSSTGGSGVAQYF. The CDR3 nucleotides are TGTGCCAGCAGCTCGACGGGAGGGTCGGGTGTTGCGCAGTATTTT.

V and J are TRBV29-1 and TRBJ1-2; tentative D call: TRBD1 (6 bases). V gave up 6 bases and J gave up 8 bases, with 19 bases separating them. Looked up from germline, CDR1 is SQVTM and CDR2 is ANQGSEA. The CDR3 totals 13 residues. The CDR3 spells CSVNGRGIRGYTF. The CDR3 nucleotides are TGCAGCGTCAATGGCAGGGGTATAAGAGGCTACACCTTC.

J is TRBJ2-7 and V is TRBV3-1 (or the pseudogene TRBV3-2), with D perhaps TRBD2 (6 bases). The CDR3 covers 12 residues. Trimming removed 3 bases at V and 4 bases at J, with 7 bases between. Germline loops: CDR1 LGHDT, CDR2 YNNKEL (reference sequence). CDR3 nucleotides: TGTGCCAGCAGCCATGGGGGGTACGAGCAGTACTTC. It yields the protein CASSHGGYEQYF.

The CDR3 loop reads CAISESNRGATDTQYF. The CDR3 region has the DNA TGTGCCATCAGTGAGTCGAACCGCGGCGCCACAGATACGCAGTATTTT. The rearrangement joins TRBV10-3 to TRBJ2-3; D ambiguous. In germline, CDR1 is ENHRY, CDR2 SYGVKD. The CDR3 loop spans 16 amino acids. V gave up 0 bases and J gave up 2 bases, with 12 bases separating them.

This chain uses TRBV7-6 with TRBJ2-7; a weak D match, TRBD1 (6 bases). The CDR3 runs to 15 residues. Trimming took off 5 bases at V and 0 bases at J, with 14 bases between the two ends. From germline, CDR1 is SGHVS and CDR2 FNYEAQ. The CDR3 reads CASSPQGFSSYEQYF. CDR3 sequence (DNA): TGTGCCAGCAGCCCCCAGGGGTTCAGCTCCTACGAGCAGTACTTC.

The chain joins TRBV5-5 to TRBJ1-1, with TRBD1 as a possible D gene (5 bases). The V gene's germline CDR1 is SGHKS and CDR2 YYEKEE (reference sequence). Between the trimmed V and J ends, which lost 1 base and 11 bases, there was a span of 24 bases. This CDR3 contains 16 residues. The CDR3 DNA is TGTGCCAGCAGCTTGTTAAGGGACTGGCCCAGTTCTTGGGCTTTCTTT. Protein sequence: CASSLLRDWPSSWAFF.

This clone has a single count. The V and J genes are TRBV3-1 (or the pseudogene TRBV3-2) and TRBJ1-5; 8 bases agree with TRBD1. The CDR3 length is 13 residues. V lost 4 bases to trimming and J lost 5 bases; unmatched junction nucleotides: 1. Germline lookup yields CDR1 LGHDT and CDR2 YNNKEL (reference sequence). In nucleotides, the CDR3 is TGTGCCAGCAGCCCGGGACAGGATCAGCCCCAGCATTTT. Protein sequence: CASSPGQDQPQHF.